A selection of T cell receptor beta chains follows, all from one sample in a study of cytomegalovirus exposure and HLA in healthy donors. Sequencing used immunoSEQ multiplex PCR; TCRdb keeps in-frame clones, though not all of them. The profile shows approximately 100,000 clones, approximately 70% of them singletons. Sequenced material: PBMCs. These receptors were collected from a woman aged 45-60 years in good health and CMV-seronegative. CDR3s include the opening cysteine and the closing phenylalanine or tryptophan. D genes are given only for firm matches. A clone size is listed for some rows: how often the clone was seen (once, few, many), or a class if it is expanded.

J: TRBJ1-1; V: TRBV5-4; D: -; size: -; length: 14; DNA: TGTGCCAGCAGCTTGGCAGGGCGTCGCACTGAAGCTTTCTTT; CDR3: CASSLAGRRTEAFF
J: TRBJ2-1; V: TRBV4-3; D: TRBD2; size: -; length: 17; DNA: TGCGCCAGCAGCCTTACTAGCGGGAGTTCCCCCTACAATGAGCAGTTCTTC; CDR3: CASSLTSGSSPYNEQFF
J: TRBJ1-1; V: TRBV5-1; D: TRBD1; size: few; length: 15; DNA: TGCGCCAGCAGCCCCGGGACAGGGGCGAACACTGAAGCTTTCTTT; CDR3: CASSPGTGANTEAFF
J: TRBJ1-5; V: TRBV2; D: -; size: -; length: 14; DNA: TGTGCCAGCGGTCTCGACCAGGGGTTTCGGCCCCAGCATTTT; CDR3: CASGLDQGFRPQHF
J: TRBJ1-3; V: TRBV18; D: -; size: -; length: 16; DNA: TGTGCCAGCTCACCCCTCCTGGACAAGTTGGGAAACACCATATATTTT; CDR3: CASSPLLDKLGNTIYF
J: TRBJ2-1; V: TRBV18; D: TRBD2; size: -; length: 16; DNA: TGTGCCAGCTCACACCCTAGCGGGGCCTCCTACAATGAGCAGTTCTTC; CDR3: CASSHPSGASYNEQFF
J: TRBJ1-2; V: TRBV4-3; D: -; size: -; length: 13; DNA: TGCGCCAGCAGCCAGAGACAGAACTATGGCTACACCTTC; CDR3: CASSQRQNYGYTF
J: TRBJ2-5; V: TRBV18; D: TRBD2; size: -; length: 14; DNA: TGTGCCAGCTCAGGAGGCGCGGGAGTAGAGACCCAGTACTTC; CDR3: CASSGGAGVETQYF
J: TRBJ1-5; V: TRBV5-6; D: -; size: -; length: 18; DNA: TGTGCCAGCAGCCGGTTCTACGGGACAACAACCGACAATCAGCCCCAGCATTTT; CDR3: CASSRFYGTTTDNQPQHF
J: TRBJ2-1; V: TRBV6-1; D: -; size: few; length: 16; DNA: TGTGCCAGCAGTGTGTTCGCGGGGGCGTCCTACAATGAGCAGTTCTTC; CDR3: CASSVFAGASYNEQFF
J: TRBJ1-5; V: TRBV2; D: TRBD1; size: few; length: 15; DNA: TGTGCCAGCATTTCAGACAGGGGTTACAATCAGCCCCAGCATTTT; CDR3: CASISDRGYNQPQHF
J: TRBJ2-7; V: TRBV14; D: -; size: -; length: 14; DNA: TGTGCCAGCAGCCCCCCAGGTGGGAGCTACGAGCAGTACTTC; CDR3: CASSPPGGSYEQYF
J: TRBJ1-2; V: TRBV19; D: -; size: -; length: 14; DNA: TGTGCCAGTAGTATACCCCCGACAGGTTATGGCTACACCTTC; CDR3: CASSIPPTGYGYTF
J: TRBJ2-2; V: TRBV7-2; D: -; size: -; length: 15; DNA: TGTGCCAGCAGCTTCGGGACAAATATTGTCGGGGAGCTGTTTTTT; CDR3: CASSFGTNIVGELFF
J: TRBJ2-3; V: TRBV5-5; D: TRBD2; size: few; length: 16; DNA: TGTGCCAGCAGCCCCCTAGCGGGAGGACTTGCAGATACGCAGTATTTT; CDR3: CASSPLAGGLADTQYF
J: TRBJ1-5; V: TRBV7-2; D: -; size: once; length: 15; DNA: TGTGCCAGCAGCTTAGGGGGCAGGGGCTATCAGCCCCAGCATTTT; CDR3: CASSLGGRGYQPQHF
J: TRBJ1-2; V: TRBV23-1; D: TRBD1; size: -; length: 15; DNA: TGCGCCAGCCTAAAACCGGGACAGGGCAACTATGGCTACACCTTC; CDR3: CASLKPGQGNYGYTF
J: TRBJ2-5; V: TRBV5-1; D: -; size: few; length: 15; DNA: TGCGCCAGCAGCTTGGGGCAGTCCTTCCAAGAGACCCAGTACTTC; CDR3: CASSLGQSFQETQYF
J: TRBJ1-1; V: TRBV19; D: TRBD1; size: -; length: 14; DNA: TGTGCCAGTAGAAGGACAGGTTTGAACACTGAAGCTTTCTTT; CDR3: CASRRTGLNTEAFF
J: TRBJ1-2; V: TRBV5-5; D: -; size: few; length: 14; DNA: TGTGCCAGCAGCTTACCAGGGGCGCCTGATGGCTACACCTTC; CDR3: CASSLPGAPDGYTF
J: TRBJ2-3; V: TRBV7-9; D: TRBD2; size: -; length: 16; DNA: TGTGCCACAAAAACGGGCGGAGCGGGGGCGTGGGATACGCAGTATTTT; CDR3: CATKTGGAGAWDTQYF
J: TRBJ2-5; V: TRBV5-4; D: -; size: once; length: 15; DNA: TGTGCCAGCAGCGGGGTTGCGGGACCGGGAAAGACCCAGTACTTC; CDR3: CASSGVAGPGKTQYF
J: TRBJ2-2; V: TRBV7-9; D: -; size: few; length: 18; DNA: TGTGCCAGCAAATTACGAGGAGGGGGCCCCTTAATGACCGGGGAGCTGTTTTTT; CDR3: CASKLRGGGPLMTGELFF
J: TRBJ2-5; V: TRBV27; D: -; size: -; length: 13; DNA: TGTGCCAGCAGTTTAGCAGGTCTCGAGACCCAGTACTTC; CDR3: CASSLAGLETQYF
J: TRBJ2-6; V: TRBV5-1; D: -; size: once; length: 17; DNA: TGCGCCAGCAGTACGGCACCAGGGGTAGCTGGGGCCAACGTCCTGACTTTC; CDR3: CASSTAPGVAGANVLTF
J: TRBJ2-3; V: TRBV7-8; D: TRBD2; size: -; length: 15; DNA: TGTGCCAGCAGCTTAGAGGGACTAGCGGGAGGTACGCAGTATTTT; CDR3: CASSLEGLAGGTQYF
J: TRBJ1-2; V: TRBV2; D: TRBD1; size: -; length: 13; DNA: TGTGCCAGCGGCGTAACAGGGGTCGATGGCTACACCTTC; CDR3: CASGVTGVDGYTF
J: TRBJ2-7; V: TRBV19; D: TRBD2; size: -; length: 14; DNA: TGTGCCAGTACCCCCAGTGGCGGGAGGTACGAGCAGTACTTC; CDR3: CASTPSGGRYEQYF
J: TRBJ2-7; V: TRBV28; D: -; size: once; length: 13; DNA: TGTGCCAGCAGTTTAGACAGAACCTACGAGCAGTACTTC; CDR3: CASSLDRTYEQYF
J: TRBJ1-2; V: TRBV10-3; D: -; size: -; length: 12; DNA: TGTGCCATCAGCGAGGACAGCTATGGCTACACCTTC; CDR3: CAISEDSYGYTF
J: TRBJ2-3; V: TRBV11-2; D: TRBD2; size: few; length: 16; DNA: TGTGCCAGCAGCTCCCTTTCGGGGGCGGGGGGAGATACGCAGTATTTT; CDR3: CASSSLSGAGGDTQYF
J: TRBJ2-5; V: TRBV6-5; D: TRBD2; size: -; length: 12; DNA: TGTGGAAGCGGGAGGGCCTTAGAGACCCAGTACTTC; CDR3: CGSGRALETQYF
J: TRBJ2-7; V: TRBV2; D: TRBD1; size: -; length: 14; DNA: TGTGCCAGCAGTTCGGACAGGGGGAGCTACGAGCAGTACTTC; CDR3: CASSSDRGSYEQYF
J: TRBJ2-1; V: TRBV28; D: -; size: once; length: 15; DNA: TGTGCCAGCAGCCCGAGAGGGAGAGGGCACAATGAGCAGTTCTTC; CDR3: CASSPRGRGHNEQFF
J: TRBJ1-5; V: TRBV19; D: -; size: -; length: 13; DNA: TGTGCCAGTAGTCCGGGGGTAACTCAGCCCCAGCATTTT; CDR3: CASSPGVTQPQHF
J: TRBJ1-2; V: TRBV30; D: -; size: -; length: 11; DNA: TGTGCCTGGAGTGTAGCAGGTACCTACACCTTC; CDR3: CAWSVAGTYTF
J: TRBJ2-7; V: TRBV18; D: TRBD2; size: few; length: 15; DNA: TGTGCCAGCTCACCAGTCGGACTAGCGGGAAGCGAGCAGTACTTC; CDR3: CASSPVGLAGSEQYF
J: TRBJ1-2; V: TRBV5-4; D: -; size: -; length: 17; DNA: TGTGCCAGCAGCTTGGCAGGGGTGACAGGTGGCGACTATGGCTACACCTTC; CDR3: CASSLAGVTGGDYGYTF
J: TRBJ2-1; V: TRBV4-2; D: TRBD2; size: -; length: 21; DNA: TGTGCCAGCAGCCAGACGCCCCAGGGCTATGGGACTAGCGGGGGGGAGAATGAGCAGTTCTTC; CDR3: CASSQTPQGYGTSGGENEQFF
J: TRBJ2-7; V: TRBV29-1; D: -; size: -; length: 11; DNA: TGCACCCAACATAGCTTCTACGAGCAGTACTTC; CDR3: CTQHSFYEQYF
J: TRBJ2-3; V: TRBV13; D: TRBD2; size: -; length: 20; DNA: TGTGCCAGCAGCTTAGGCGGACTAGCGGGAGGCCGCGCGGGAGCAGATACGCAGTATTTT; CDR3: CASSLGGLAGGRAGADTQYF
J: TRBJ2-7; V: TRBV7-9; D: -; size: -; length: 12; DNA: TGTGCCAGTAGACAGGGACTGTACGAGCAGTACTTC; CDR3: CASRQGLYEQYF
J: TRBJ2-7; V: TRBV6-1; D: TRBD2; size: few; length: 20; DNA: TGTGCCAGCAGTGGCCGTATGATGGTGGCGGCGGGGGGCTACTCCTACGAGCAGTACTTC; CDR3: CASSGRMMVAAGGYSYEQYF